The 28 T cell receptor beta chains below were found in one sample sequenced in a study of cytomegalovirus exposure and HLA in healthy donors. Researchers ran the PCR with 60 Vbeta and 13 Jbeta primers. Here immunoSEQ multiplex PCR was the method, and the copy in TCRdb shows in-frame clones only, minus some. The sample carries about 96,000 clones, approximately 74% recorded once. The sample taken for sequencing was PBMCs. These receptors all stem from a female donor in good health and CMV-seropositive.

The rearrangement links TRBV30 to TRBJ1-2; D call uncertain. Germline V gene sequence: CDR1 GTSNPN, CDR2 SVGIG (reference sequence). The CDR3 covers 12 residues. V was cut by 4 bases and J by 3 bases, with 9 bases left in between. The DNA for the CDR3 is TGTGCCTGGACATATAGAGACTATGGCTACACCTTC. Translating gives CAWTYRDYGYTF.

This rearrangement joins TRBV5-6 to TRBJ2-6; 8 bases map to TRBD1. Trimming at V came to 2 bases and at J to 0 bases, leaving 10 bases not matched to a gene. The CDR3 extends over 19 amino acids. Germline V lookup: CDR1 SGHDT, CDR2 YYEEEE. CDR3 sequence: CASSLYFRDRRSGANVLTF. CDR3 coding DNA: TGTGCCAGCAGCTTATATTTCCGGGACAGGCGCTCTGGGGCCAACGTCCTGACTTTC.

The J gene is TRBJ2-3, the V gene TRBV30; the match to TRBD2 covers 7 bases. This CDR3 contains 14 residues. J gave up 1 base and V 8 bases, and 9 bases lay outside the gene matches. CDR1 and CDR2 from the germline V gene are GTSNPN and SVGIG (reference sequence). The CDR3: CAESSGARTDTQYF. CDR3 bases: TGTGCCGAATCTAGCGGAGCTCGCACAGATACGCAGTATTTT.

This sequence joins TRBV5-1 and TRBJ2-4; the D gene is possibly TRBD2 (7 bases). This CDR3 has 14 amino acids. Germline V lookup: CDR1 SGHRS, CDR2 YFSETQ. V was trimmed by 0 bases and J by 7 bases, leaving 11 bases between them. This chain's CDR3 is CASSLEGGLNIQYF. Written as DNA, the CDR3 is TGCGCCAGCAGCTTGGAGGGGGGGCTGAACATTCAGTACTTC.

This chain uses TRBV18 with TRBJ2-7; 9 nucleotides agree with TRBD2. V trimming: 2 bases; J trimming: 1 base; junction bases outside the gene matches: 3. The CDR3 totals 15 residues. The germline V gene has CDR1 KGHSH and CDR2 LQKENI. CDR3 coding DNA: TGTGCCAGCTCACCAGCTAGCGGGAATTCCTACGAGCAGTACTTC. It yields the protein CASSPASGNSYEQYF.

The chain has TRBV7-2 and TRBJ2-1; the match to TRBD2 covers 9 bases. In germline, CDR1 is SGHTA, CDR2 FQGNSA. The CDR3 is 15 amino acids. The V and J ends lost 3 bases and 4 bases, in that order; junction bases with no gene match: 4. The DNA of the CDR3 is TGTGCCAGCAGCTTTCGACTAGCGGTTTACAATGAGCAGTTCTTC. Amino acids: CASSFRLAVYNEQFF.

This clone came up once. The rearrangement joins TRBV6-1 to TRBJ1-4; no firm D call. Germline V lookup: CDR1 MNHNS, CDR2 SASEGT. The CDR3 totals 13 residues. Trimming left V 6 bases short and J 6 bases short, with 11 bases between. As DNA, the CDR3 is TGTGCCAGCAGCATCAGCCAGGATGAAAAACTGTTTTTT. Translation: CASSISQDEKLFF.

In DNA, the CDR3 is TGTGCCACGGACAGGACCGGCTCTGGGGCCAACGTCCTGACTTTC. Translation gives CATDRTGSGANVLTF. The chain has TRBV15 and TRBJ2-6; TRBD1 matches 7 bases. CDR3 length: 15 residues. CDR1 is LNHNV and CDR2 is YYDKDF in the germline V gene (reference sequence). Unmatched junction bases numbered 5, after V lost 9 bases and J lost 0 bases.

The chain uses TRBV2 and TRBJ1-5; the D is unclear. Germline V lookup: CDR1 SNHLY, CDR2 FYNNEI. This CDR3 contains 14 residues. V lost 3 bases and J 4 bases, leaving 10 bases between the germline ends. Here the CDR3 reads CASSEARGNQPQHF. CDR3 nucleotide sequence: TGTGCCAGCAGTGAGGCTCGCGGGAATCAGCCCCAGCATTTT.

The gene calls are TRBV13 and TRBJ2-6, with TRBD2 matching 8 bases. Per germline, CDR1 PRHDT and CDR2 FYEKMQ (reference sequence). The length of the CDR3 is 16 residues. Trimming took 2 bases from V and 2 from J; bases not matched to a gene: 2. CDR3 protein: CASSLTREAGANVLTF. Written as DNA, the CDR3 is TGTGCCAGCAGCTTAACGCGGGAGGCTGGGGCCAACGTCCTGACTTTC.

The chain combines TRBV29-1 with TRBJ2-6, with a tentative D call TRBD1 (5 bases). Trimming pared 4 bases from V and 0 bases from J, leaving 19 bases between. Germline loops: CDR1 SQVTM, CDR2 ANQGSEA. There are 18 residues in the CDR3. The CDR3 DNA sequence: TGCAGCGTTGGTGGCAGGGAACTTACCAGCTCTGGGGCCAACGTCCTGACTTTC. As protein: CSVGGRELTSSGANVLTF.

CDR3 in DNA: TGTGCCAGTGTTCCCGGGGGGGCGGTTAACTATGGCTACACCTTC. This codes for CASVPGGAVNYGYTF. This chain joins TRBV5-6 and TRBJ1-2, with D possibly being TRBD1 (6 bases). This CDR3 has 15 amino acids. With 8 bases removed from V and 1 base from J, the gap between germline ends came to 18 bases. Germline CDR1 is SGHDT and CDR2 is YYEEEE.

The J gene is TRBJ2-5, the V gene TRBV7-9, with a tentative D call TRBD1 (6 bases). There are 15 residues in the CDR3. Trimming removed 5 bases at V and 5 bases at J, with 18 bases between. CDR1 is SEHNR and CDR2 is FQNEAQ in the germline V gene (reference sequence). The CDR3 is CASSPVATRGETQYF. CDR3 sequence (DNA): TGTGCCAGCAGCCCGGTCGCCACTAGGGGGGAGACCCAGTACTTC.

In DNA, the CDR3 is TGCAGCGTTGACCTAGCGCGTGCAGATACGCAGTATTTT. As protein: CSVDLARADTQYF. V usage is TRBV29-1 and J usage is TRBJ2-3; weak D call: TRBD2 (6 bases). This CDR3 is built from 13 residues. V was pared by 3 bases and J by 4 bases, with 11 bases between. CDR1 is SQVTM, CDR2 ANQGSEA, per germline.

CDR3 DNA: TGTGCCAGCAGCTCCCCTGCCGGACAGGGAAAAACTGAAGCTTTCTTT. Translation gives CASSSPAGQGKTEAFF. The chain combines TRBV13 with TRBJ1-1, with 8 bases lining up with TRBD1. V was clipped by 4 bases and J by 5 bases; unmatched bases: 12. The length of the CDR3 is 16 residues. From germline, CDR1 is PRHDT and CDR2 FYEKMQ (reference sequence).

V is TRBV7-6 and J is TRBJ2-7, with TRBD2 as a possible D gene (5 bases). This CDR3 spans 14 amino acids. Germline V gene data show CDR1 as SGHVS and CDR2 as FNYEAQ. Trimming shortened V by 2 bases and J by 3 bases, and 11 bases separated the two germline ends. The CDR3 DNA sequence: TGTGCCAGCAGCTTAAGGAAAGGGAGCTACGAGCAGTACTTC. This gives the protein CASSLRKGSYEQYF.

This rearrangement joins TRBV6-6 to TRBJ1-3; D gene unclear. The CDR3 has 15 residues. CDR1 and CDR2 from the germline V gene are MNHNY and SVGAGI (reference sequence). The ends were cut back, 6 bases at V and 0 bases at J, with 12 bases in the middle. The CDR3 reads CASRLTPVSGNTIYF. CDR3 nucleotide sequence: TGTGCCAGCAGACTCACGCCGGTCTCTGGAAACACCATATATTTT.

This chain connects TRBV30 to TRBJ1-1; unclear D gene. Germline lookup yields CDR1 GTSNPN and CDR2 SVGIG (reference sequence). Between the trimmed V and J ends, which lost 5 bases and 1 base, there was a span of 11 bases. CDR3 length: 13 amino acids. This chain's CDR3 is CAWVGLRNTEAFF. The CDR3 nucleotides are TGTGCCTGGGTTGGTTTGCGGAACACTGAAGCTTTCTTT.

The V gene is TRBV18, the J gene TRBJ1-2; D is perhaps TRBD1 (5 bases). CDR1 and CDR2 from the germline V gene are KGHSH and LQKENI. CDR3 length equals 16 residues. The V end lost 3 bases, the J end lost 6 bases, and 20 bases lay between the germline ends. Here the CDR3 reads CASSPTLRGGKDGYTF. The CDR3 region has the DNA TGTGCCAGCTCACCCACTTTGAGGGGAGGAAAGGATGGCTACACCTTC. Full variable domain (missing parts from reference TRBV18 and TRBJ1-2): NAGVMQNPRHLVRRRGQEARLRCSPMKGHSHVYWYRQLPEEGLKFMVYLQKENIIDESGMPKERFSAEFPKEGPSILRIQQVVRGDSAAYFCASSPTLRGGKDGYTFGSGTRLTVV.

V and J are TRBV27 and TRBJ1-5; 8 positions agree with TRBD1. Germline assignment: CDR1 MNHEY and CDR2 SMNVEV (reference sequence). This CDR3 is built from 15 residues. After removal of 3 bases from V and 5 bases from J, the junction contained 6 bases not matched to a gene. The DNA of the CDR3 is TGTGCCAGCAGTTTTTACAGGGGGGCGGATCAGCCCCAGCATTTT. Translation: CASSFYRGADQPQHF.

The CDR3 protein is CASSTPRTDTQYF. The CDR3 nucleotides are TGTGCCAGCAGTACCCCACGGACAGATACGCAGTATTTT. The chain couples TRBV2 to TRBJ2-3; D gene uncertain. Trimming stripped 5 bases from V and 3 bases from J, with 9 bases between. This CDR3 spans 13 amino acids. Germline V gene sequence: CDR1 SNHLY, CDR2 FYNNEI.

In this sample, this clone turned up a few times. The V gene is TRBV6-1, the J gene TRBJ1-1; 9 positions agree with TRBD1. After removal of 0 bases from V and 10 bases from J, the junction contained 3 bases not matched to a gene. Germline V lookup: CDR1 MNHNS, CDR2 SASEGT. This CDR3 contains 13 residues. The DNA of the CDR3 is TGTGCCAGCAGTGAAGCCGGGACAGGGATAGCTTTCTTT. Translating gives CASSEAGTGIAFF.

This chain links TRBV28 with TRBJ2-4; the D gene is possibly TRBD1 (5 bases). The CDR3 is made up of 15 amino acids. The V and J ends lost 6 bases and 1 base respectively, with 13 bases between them. Germline V gene lookup returns CDR1 MDHEN and CDR2 SYDVKM. CDR3 in amino acids: CASSEQEYAKNIQYF. The CDR3 bases are TGTGCCAGCAGCGAACAGGAATATGCCAAAAACATTCAGTACTTC.

CDR3 nucleotides: TGTGCCAGCTCACCGGGACAGACGCAATATGGCTACACCTTC. As protein: CASSPGQTQYGYTF. The V gene is TRBV18, the J gene TRBJ1-2; TRBD1 agrees at 7 bases. The CDR3 has 14 residues. Losses at the gene ends were 3 bases for V and 5 bases for J; bases not matched to a gene: 6. From germline, CDR1 is KGHSH and CDR2 LQKENI.

This rearrangement joins TRBV19 to TRBJ1-5; the D gene is possibly TRBD1 (6 bases). Germline values: CDR1 LNHDA, CDR2 SQIVND (reference sequence). CDR3 length: 13 residues. V lost 5 bases and J lost 3, with 8 bases in between. CDR3 amino acids: CASSGQINQPQHF. CDR3 nucleotide sequence: TGTGCCAGTAGTGGACAGATCAATCAGCCCCAGCATTTT.

This chain connects TRBV11-2 to TRBJ2-2; 8 nucleotides match TRBD1. V shed 4 bases and J 3 bases; nucleotides not matched to a gene: 16. This CDR3 comprises 19 residues. Germline V gene sequence: CDR1 SGHAT, CDR2 FQNNGV. The chain's CDR3 is CASSSYPAGGLGDTGELFF. CDR3 nucleotide sequence: TGTGCCAGCAGCTCTTACCCGGCAGGGGGCCTAGGGGACACCGGGGAGCTGTTTTTT.

This chain connects TRBV6-5 to TRBJ1-2; a possible D gene is TRBD1 (6 bases). Trimming shortened V by 7 bases and J by 6 bases, and 15 bases separated the two germline ends. Germline V gene sequence: CDR1 MNHEY, CDR2 SVGAGI. CDR3 length: 13 residues. CDR3 sequence (DNA): TGTGCCAGCACCCCCAGGGGTGGGAATGGCTACACCTTC. Translating gives CASTPRGGNGYTF.

The gene calls are TRBV2 and TRBJ2-1, with D possibly matching TRBD2 (5 bases). Germline V CDR1 and CDR2: SNHLY, FYNNEI. Trimming cost V 6 bases and J 4 bases, with 16 bases left between them. There are 15 residues in the CDR3. The CDR3 sequence: CASSGSRGFYNEQFF. CDR3 coding DNA: TGTGCCAGCAGCGGTAGTAGAGGGTTTTACAATGAGCAGTTCTTC.